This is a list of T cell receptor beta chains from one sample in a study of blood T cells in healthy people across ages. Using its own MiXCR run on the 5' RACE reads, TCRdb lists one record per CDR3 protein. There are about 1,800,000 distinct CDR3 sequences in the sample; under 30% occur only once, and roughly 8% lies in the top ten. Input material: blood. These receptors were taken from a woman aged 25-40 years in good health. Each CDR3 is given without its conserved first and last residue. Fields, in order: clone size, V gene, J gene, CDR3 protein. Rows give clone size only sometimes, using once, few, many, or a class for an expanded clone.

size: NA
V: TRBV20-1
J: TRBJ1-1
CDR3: SATGGGTEAF

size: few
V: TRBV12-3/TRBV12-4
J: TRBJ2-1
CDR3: ASSLLQAYNEQF

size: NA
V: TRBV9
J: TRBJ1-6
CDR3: ASSVVGSGSPPH

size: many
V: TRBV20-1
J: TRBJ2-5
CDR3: SARQGANPQETQY

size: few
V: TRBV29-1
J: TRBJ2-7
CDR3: SVTRTASYEQY

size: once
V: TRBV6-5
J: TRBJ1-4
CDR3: ASRDRAGGEKLF

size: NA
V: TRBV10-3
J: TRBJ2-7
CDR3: AISESRGGAHGEQY

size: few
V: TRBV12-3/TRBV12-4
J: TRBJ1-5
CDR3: ASSFQKLQGYSNQPQH

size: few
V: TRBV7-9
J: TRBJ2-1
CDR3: AVGSGDEQF

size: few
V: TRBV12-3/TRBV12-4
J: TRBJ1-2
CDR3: ASSLDRDRGDYGYT

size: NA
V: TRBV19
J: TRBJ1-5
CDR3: ASREPGPSFNQPQH

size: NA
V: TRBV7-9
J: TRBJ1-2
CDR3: ASSSPLSYGYT

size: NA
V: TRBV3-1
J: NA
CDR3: ASGERLAGVETQY

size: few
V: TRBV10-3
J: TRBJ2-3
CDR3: AISENGLEDTQY

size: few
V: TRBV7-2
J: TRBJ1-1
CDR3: ASSFLTKGGTEAF

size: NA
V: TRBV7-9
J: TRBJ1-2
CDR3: ASSWGDSNYGYT

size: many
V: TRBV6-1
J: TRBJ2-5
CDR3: ASSGSKETQY

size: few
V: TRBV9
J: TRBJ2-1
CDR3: ASSPRSSDGEQF

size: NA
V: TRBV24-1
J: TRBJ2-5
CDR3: ATSERYLETQY

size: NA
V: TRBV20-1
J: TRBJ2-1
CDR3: SARGGFFGTGNEQF

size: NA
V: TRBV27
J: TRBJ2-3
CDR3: ASSPTKPRPSSTDTQY

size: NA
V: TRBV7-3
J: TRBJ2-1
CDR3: ASSLWGPGGENEQF

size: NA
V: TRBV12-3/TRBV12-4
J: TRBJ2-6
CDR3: ASSFGVDRPGANVLT

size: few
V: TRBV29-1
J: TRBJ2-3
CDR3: SGWGREADTQY